A single sample is the source of the 3 T cell receptor beta chains below, sequenced in a study of tumour-infiltrating T cells in Burkitt lymphoma. Profiled with immunoSEQ multiplex PCR; TCRdb holds only in-frame clones, not every one. The table lists 4,000 to 5,000 clones, 15% to 20% of them singletons. What was sequenced was tumor tissue. These receptors originate from a human donor with diffuse large B-cell lymphoma. Some clones in this sample may be carry-over from other donors' samples.

V gene TRBV2 combines with J gene TRBJ1-1, with D possibly TRBD1 on 5 matching bases. Between the trimmed V and J ends, which lost 1 base and 3 bases, there was a span of 15 bases. The CDR3 is made up of 16 amino acids. Germline V lookup: CDR1 SNHLY, CDR2 FYNNEI. CDR3 region: CASSEGTGTEDTEAFF. Here the CDR3 DNA reads TGTGCCAGCAGTGAAGGAACAGGTACCGAGGACACTGAAGCTTTCTTT. The whole variable domain, remainder taken from reference TRBV2 and TRBJ1-1, is EPEVTQTPSHQVTQMGQEVILRCVPISNHLYFYWYRQILGQKVEFLVSFYNNEISEKSEIFDDQFSVERPDGSNFTLKIRSTKLEDSAMYFCASSEGTGTEDTEAFFGQGTRLTVV.

This chain uses TRBV2 with TRBJ2-7, with TRBD2 as a possible D gene (7 bases). Germline V gene sequence: CDR1 SNHLY, CDR2 FYNNEI. This CDR3 contains 14 residues. V was shortened by 5 bases and J by 3 bases, with 14 bases between the two germline ends. The chain's CDR3 is CASSTHGGLYEQYF. CDR3 coding DNA: TGTGCCAGCAGTACCCACGGGGGGCTCTACGAGCAGTACTTC.

This chain uses TRBV5-4 with TRBJ1-4; D uncertain. The germline gives CDR1 SGHNT, CDR2 YYREEE (reference sequence). Trimming left V 0 bases short and J 5 bases short, with 8 bases between. The CDR3 is 14 residues long. CDR3 residues: CASSLASSNEKLFF. CDR3 nucleotides: TGTGCCAGCAGCTTGGCTAGTTCGAATGAAAAACTGTTTTTT.